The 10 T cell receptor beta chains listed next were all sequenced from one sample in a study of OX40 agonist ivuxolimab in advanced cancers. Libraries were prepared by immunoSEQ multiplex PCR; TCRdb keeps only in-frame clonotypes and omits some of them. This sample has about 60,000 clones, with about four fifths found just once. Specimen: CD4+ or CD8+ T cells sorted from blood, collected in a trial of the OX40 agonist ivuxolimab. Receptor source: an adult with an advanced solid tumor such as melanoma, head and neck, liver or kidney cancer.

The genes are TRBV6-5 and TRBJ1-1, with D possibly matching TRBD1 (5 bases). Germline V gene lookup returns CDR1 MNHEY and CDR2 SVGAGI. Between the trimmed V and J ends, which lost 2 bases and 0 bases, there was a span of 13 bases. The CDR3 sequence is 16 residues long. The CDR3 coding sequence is TGTGCCAGCAGTTACGGGGCGGGCCGTCTGAACACTGAAGCTTTCTTT. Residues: CASSYGAGRLNTEAFF.

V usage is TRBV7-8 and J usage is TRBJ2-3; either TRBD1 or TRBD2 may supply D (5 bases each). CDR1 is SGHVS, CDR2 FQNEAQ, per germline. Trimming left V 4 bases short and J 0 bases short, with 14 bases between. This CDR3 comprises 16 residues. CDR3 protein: CASSSTEGLSTDTQYF. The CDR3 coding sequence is TGTGCCAGCAGCTCCACCGAGGGGCTGAGCACAGATACGCAGTATTTT.

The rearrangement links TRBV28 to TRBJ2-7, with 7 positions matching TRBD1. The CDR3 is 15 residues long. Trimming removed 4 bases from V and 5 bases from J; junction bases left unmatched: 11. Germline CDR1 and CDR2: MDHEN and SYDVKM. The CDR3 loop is CASSSNRGSHHEQYF. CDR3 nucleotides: TGTGCCAGCAGTTCAAACAGGGGCTCCCATCACGAGCAGTACTTC.

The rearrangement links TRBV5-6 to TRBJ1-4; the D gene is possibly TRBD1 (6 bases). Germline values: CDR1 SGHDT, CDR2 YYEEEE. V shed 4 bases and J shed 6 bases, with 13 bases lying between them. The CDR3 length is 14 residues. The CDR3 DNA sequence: TGTGCCAGCAGCACTGGAGCAGGGGATGAAAAACTGTTTTTT. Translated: CASSTGAGDEKLFF.

CDR3: CASSFPGRITEAFF. CDR3 coding DNA: TGTGCCAGCAGCTTCCCCGGACGGATCACTGAAGCTTTCTTT. The chain employs TRBV7-9 and TRBJ1-1; unclear D gene. With 3 bases removed from V and 4 bases from J, the gap between germline ends came to 12 bases. Germline V CDR1 and CDR2: SEHNR, FQNEAQ (reference sequence). The CDR3 is made up of 14 amino acids.

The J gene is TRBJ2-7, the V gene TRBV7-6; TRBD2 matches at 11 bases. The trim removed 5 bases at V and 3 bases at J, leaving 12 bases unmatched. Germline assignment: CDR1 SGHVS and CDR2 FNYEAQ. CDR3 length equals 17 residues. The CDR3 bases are TGTGCCAGCAGCCCAGGGACTAGCGGAGATTCTCGCTACGAGCAGTACTTC. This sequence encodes CASSPGTSGDSRYEQYF.

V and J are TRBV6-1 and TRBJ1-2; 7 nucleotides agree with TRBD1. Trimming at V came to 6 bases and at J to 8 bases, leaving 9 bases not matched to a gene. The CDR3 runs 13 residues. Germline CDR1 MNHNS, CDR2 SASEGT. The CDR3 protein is CASRDGTARGYTF. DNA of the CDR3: TGTGCCAGCAGGGACGGGACAGCCCGAGGCTACACCTTC.

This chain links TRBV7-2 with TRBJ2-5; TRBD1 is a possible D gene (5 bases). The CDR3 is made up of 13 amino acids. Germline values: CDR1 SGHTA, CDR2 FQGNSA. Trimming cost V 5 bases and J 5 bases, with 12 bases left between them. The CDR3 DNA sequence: TGTGCCAGCAGCCCAGGGCCAACGGAGACCCAGTACTTC. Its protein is CASSPGPTETQYF.

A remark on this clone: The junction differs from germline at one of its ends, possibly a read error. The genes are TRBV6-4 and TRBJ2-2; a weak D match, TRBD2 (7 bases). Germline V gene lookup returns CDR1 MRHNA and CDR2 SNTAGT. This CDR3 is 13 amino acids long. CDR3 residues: CASPPGGNRGAVF. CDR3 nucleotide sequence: TGTGCCAGTCCCCCGGGGGGCAACCGGGGAGCTGTTTTT.

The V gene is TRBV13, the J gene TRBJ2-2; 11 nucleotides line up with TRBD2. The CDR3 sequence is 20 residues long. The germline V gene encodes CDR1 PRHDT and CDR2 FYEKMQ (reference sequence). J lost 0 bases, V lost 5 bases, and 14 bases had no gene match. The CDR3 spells CASSTYKRLAGKANTGELFF. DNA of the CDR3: TGTGCCAGCAGCACATATAAACGACTAGCGGGGAAAGCGAACACCGGGGAGCTGTTTTTT.